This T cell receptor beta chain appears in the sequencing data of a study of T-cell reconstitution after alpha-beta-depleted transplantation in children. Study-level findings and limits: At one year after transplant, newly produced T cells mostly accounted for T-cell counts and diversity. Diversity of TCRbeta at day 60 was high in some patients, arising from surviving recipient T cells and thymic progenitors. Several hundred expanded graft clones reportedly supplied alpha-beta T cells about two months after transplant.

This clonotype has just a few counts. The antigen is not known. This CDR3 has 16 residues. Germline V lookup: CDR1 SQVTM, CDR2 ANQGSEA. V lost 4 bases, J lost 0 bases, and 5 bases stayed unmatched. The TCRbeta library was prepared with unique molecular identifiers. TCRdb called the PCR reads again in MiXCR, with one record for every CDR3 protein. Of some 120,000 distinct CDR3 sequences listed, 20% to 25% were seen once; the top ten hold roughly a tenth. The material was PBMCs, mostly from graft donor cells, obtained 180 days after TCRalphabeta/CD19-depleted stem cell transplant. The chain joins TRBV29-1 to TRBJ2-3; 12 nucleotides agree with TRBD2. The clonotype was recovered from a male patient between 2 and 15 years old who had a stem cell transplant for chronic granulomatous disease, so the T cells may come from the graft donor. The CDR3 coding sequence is TGCAGCGTTGGGACTAGCGGGACAATTAGCACAGATACGCAGTATTTT. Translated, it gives CSVGTSGTISTDTQYF.